These 15 T cell receptor beta chains came from one sample sequenced in a study of spatial heterogeneity in lung cancer. Time point reported: sample taken at primary tumor resection. Whole RNA was taken from tumor, nontumor lung or frozen PBMC; it was then sequenced unsorted. One entry per CDR3 protein results from TCRdb running MiXCR on the 5' RACE reads. The sample consists of some 11,000 distinct CDR3 sequences, 13% to 15% of them appearing once. Material: PBMCs, obtained at surgery. The origin of the receptors is a female donor with early-stage non-small cell lung cancer.

V gene TRBV6-2 or TRBV6-3 combines with J gene TRBJ2-1; 13 bases agree with TRBD2. The CDR3 length is 16 residues. Germline values: CDR1 MNHEY, CDR2 SVGEGT. Trimming at V came to 6 bases and at J to 6 bases, leaving 8 bases not matched to a gene. The CDR3 loop reads CASSPVGLAGANEQFF. CDR3 in DNA: TGTGCCAGCAGCCCTGTAGGACTAGCGGGAGCCAATGAGCAGTTCTTC.

This clonotype was counted ten times or more. The V call is TRBV12-3 or TRBV12-4, the J call TRBJ2-3; D gene uncertain. V was trimmed by 7 bases and J by 2 bases, leaving 22 bases between them. The length of the CDR3 is 17 residues. CDR3 in DNA: TGTGCCAGCACCCATCGGGCTGGCGGTGCACTCACAGATACGCAGTATTTT. It specifies CASTHRAGGALTDTQYF.

This clonotype is medium-sized. The rearrangement uses TRBV7-9 and TRBJ2-2, with D tentatively TRBD2 (5 bases). The CDR3 extends over 14 amino acids. In germline, CDR1 is SEHNR, CDR2 FQNEAQ (reference sequence). V was shortened by 0 bases and J by 6 bases, with 8 bases between the two germline ends. The CDR3 DNA is TGTGCCAGCAGCTTAGCGCGGGTCGCCGGGGAGCTGTTTTTT. Its translation: CASSLARVAGELFF. Supplemented by reference TRBV7-9 and TRBJ2-2, the full variable domain reads DTGVSQNPRHKITKRGQNVTFRCDPISEHNRLYWYRQTLGQGPEFLTYFQNEAQLEKSRLLSDRFSAERPKGSFSTLEIQRTEQGDSAMYLCASSLARVAGELFFGEGSRLTVL.

Only a few counts were recorded for this clonotype. This rearrangement joins TRBV7-2 to TRBJ2-7, with D possibly TRBD1 on 6 matching bases. V was shortened by 5 bases and J by 0 bases, with 11 bases between the two germline ends. The CDR3 runs 14 residues. Germline assignment: CDR1 SGHTA and CDR2 FQGNSA. CDR3 sequence reads: CASSHRDNSYEQYF. CDR3 DNA sequence: TGTGCCAGCAGCCACCGGGACAACTCCTACGAGCAGTACTTC.

There are many counts of this clonotype. This chain joins TRBV29-1 and TRBJ1-2; D remains ambiguous. Germline V gene sequence: CDR1 SQVTM, CDR2 ANQGSEA. V lost 4 bases and J 5 bases, leaving 17 bases between the germline ends. This CDR3 has 14 residues. CDR3 amino acids: CSVVSGVQSYGYTF. For the CDR3, the DNA is TGCAGCGTTGTTTCCGGGGTGCAGAGTTATGGCTACACCTTC. Based on the CDR3 plus reference TRBV29-1 and TRBJ1-2, the full variable domain is SAVISQKPSRDICQRGTSLTIQCQVDSQVTMMFWYRQQPGQSLTLIATANQGSEATYESGFVIDKFPISRPNLTFSTLTVSNMSPEDSSIYLCSVVSGVQSYGYTFGSGTRLTVV.

This clonotype was seen ten or more times. This sequence joins TRBV28 and TRBJ1-4; D remains unclear. The CDR3 sequence is 17 residues long. The V gene lost 6 bases and the J gene lost 7 bases, with 24 bases spanning the gap. The germline V gene encodes CDR1 MDHEN and CDR2 SYDVKM. Here the CDR3 reads CASRLRRTPGGGEKLFF. The CDR3 coding sequence is TGTGCCAGCAGACTAAGACGGACCCCAGGTGGAGGTGAAAAACTGTTTTTT.

This clonotype was picked up many times. The V and J genes are TRBV12-3 or TRBV12-4 and TRBJ2-7, with 12 bases identical to TRBD2. This CDR3 comprises 11 residues. CDR3 protein: CARLAGDEQYF. The CDR3 nucleotides read TGTGCTAGACTAGCGGGAGACGAGCAGTACTTC.

By sample fraction, this clonotype is medium-sized. This rearrangement joins TRBV12-3 or TRBV12-4 to TRBJ2-3; D might be TRBD1 (5 bases). V was cut by 3 bases and J by 3 bases, with 10 bases left in between. The CDR3 is 14 amino acids. The CDR3 DNA reads as TGTGCCAGCAGTTTGGAACAGGCGACAGATACGCAGTATTTT. This codes for CASSLEQATDTQYF.

The chain recombines TRBV6-2 or TRBV6-3 with TRBJ2-1; D ambiguous. The CDR3 spans 15 residues. Deletions cut 6 bases from V and 0 bases from J, with 12 bases between. The germline CDR1 and CDR2 sequences are MNHEY and SVGEGT. The CDR3 nucleotides are TGTGCCAGCAGCTTCCTAGTTAGCTCCTACAATGAGCAGTTCTTC. It specifies CASSFLVSSYNEQFF.

This clonotype is termed medium-sized. The V and J genes are TRBV5-1 and TRBJ2-5, with TRBD1 matching 10 bases. V shed 2 bases and J 0 bases; nucleotides not matched to a gene: 4. Germline lookup yields CDR1 SGHRS and CDR2 YFSETQ. The CDR3 contains 16 residues. CDR3 residues: CASSFGTGVYQETQYF. The CDR3 nucleotides read TGCGCCAGCAGCTTTGGGACAGGGGTCTACCAAGAGACCCAGTACTTC.

This clonotype is classed as medium-sized. The chain recombines TRBV7-2 with TRBJ2-7, with 7 bases fitting TRBD1. The V gene's germline CDR1 is SGHTA and CDR2 FQGNSA. This CDR3 spans 14 amino acids. Losses at the gene ends were 1 base for V and 6 bases for J; bases not matched to a gene: 6. The CDR3: CASSLVRGQVEQYF. The DNA of the CDR3 is TGTGCCAGCAGCTTAGTTCGAGGACAGGTCGAGCAGTACTTC. Full variable domain (outside the CDR3, taken from reference TRBV7-2 and TRBJ2-7): GAGVSQSPSNKVTEKGKDVELRCDPISGHTALYWYRQSLGQGLEFLIYFQGNSAPDKSGLPSDRFSAERTGGSVSTLTIQRTQQEDSAVYLCASSLVRGQVEQYFGPGTRLTVT.

The V gene is TRBV20-1, the J gene TRBJ2-7; perhaps TRBD1 as D (6 bases). The CDR3 extends over 13 amino acids. CDR1 and CDR2 (germline): DFQATT, SNEGSKA (reference sequence). Trimming pared 5 bases from V and 7 bases from J, leaving 18 bases between. The CDR3 spells CSAARQGYPEQYF. CDR3 in DNA: TGCAGTGCTGCCCGCCAGGGGTATCCGGAGCAGTACTTC.

The table lists this clonotype with many counts. The gene calls are TRBV10-3 and TRBJ2-1; D may match TRBD1 or TRBD2 (5 bases each). V was trimmed by 6 bases and J by 6 bases, leaving 18 bases between them. CDR1 and CDR2 from the germline V gene are ENHRY and SYGVKD. CDR3 size: 15 residues. CDR3 in DNA: TGTGCCATCAGATCCGGGACCGGCCGGGTCAATGAGCAGTTCTTC. Translation: CAIRSGTGRVNEQFF.

Relative to its sample, this clonotype is medium-sized (0.01 to 0.1%). CDR3 bases: TGTGCCAGCAGCGTACAGGGGAGTGGGGGGACCCAGTACTTC. This sequence encodes CASSVQGSGGTQYF. The chain joins TRBV9 to TRBJ2-5, with a weak D call TRBD1 (6 bases). The germline V gene has CDR1 SGDLS and CDR2 YYNGEE. Trimming shortened V by 1 base and J by 7 bases, and 14 bases separated the two germline ends. The CDR3 runs 14 residues.

This clonotype was found many times. The gene calls are TRBV20-1 and TRBJ1-2; D perhaps matches TRBD1 (6 bases). The CDR3 is 15 amino acids. CDR1 DFQATT and CDR2 SNEGSKA come from the germline V gene (reference sequence). V lost 0 bases and J lost 8, with 19 bases in between. Here the CDR3 DNA reads TGCAGTGCTAGAGATCGGAGTAGAGGCCAGGGGGGCTACACCTTC. Its protein is CSARDRSRGQGGYTF.